This T cell receptor (beta chain) was identified in a study of cytomegalovirus exposure and HLA in healthy donors (dated by TCRdb to the late 2010s). Broadly, across the study: In an earlier analysis of approximately 640 of the donors, 276 Gb of sequence data and roughly 100 million unique TCR beta sequences from 150 million to 200 million T cells were reported. Approximately 300 gigabases of sequencing data and 70 million to 95 million unique TCR sequences made up an early release that covered some 640 HLA-typed donors. Of the roughly 400 genotyped donors, around 81% fell in the genetic ancestry cluster associated with self-reported Caucasian donors. The study aimed to test whether cataloging public T cell receptors could reveal signatures of past pathogen exposure. Using immunosequencing, the study profiled T cell repertoires from about 610 subjects and related those repertoires to cytomegalovirus serostatus. A separate validation cohort of 100 to 150 different subjects was used in addition to the approximately 640-subject first cohort. To predict cytomegalovirus infection status, the study brought together high-throughput TCR immunosequencing, statistical association of individual TCRs with disease status, and machine learning. In a later analysis, previously published TCR beta repertoires from 666 donors were re-analyzed and high-resolution HLA genotyping was added so that TCR occurrence patterns could be studied. In the later analysis, no new phenotypic data were used to find candidate immune exposures; instead, reliance was placed on TCR beta sequences and their occurrence across donors. An earlier analysis of 450 to 750 of the donors used high-throughput TCR beta sequencing to judge whether each TCR beta V gene segment behaved as functional or pseudogenic. Alongside the repertoire data, information on donor age, sex, ethnicity and CMV serostatus was compiled. A later genetic analysis used genome-wide SNP genotypes for about three fifths of the 666 donors, treating that subset as a discovery cohort. All discovery cohort repertoires had been generated using a single sequencing platform. Both class I and class II loci were covered by HLA typing, at four-digit resolution. Typing coverage differed by locus: A, B, C, DRB1 and DQB1 were typed in about 629-640 donors, DQA1 in 500 to 550, DPA1 in some 600, and DPB1 in just under 480. A few DR-DQ haplotypes were treated as single units for association and clustering because of strong linkage in the cohort. Across around 400 genotyped donors of the cohort, an average of roughly 250,000 unique TCR beta nucleotide sequences per donor were sequenced, and roughly 20% of those sequences were non-productive.

The method was the immunoSEQ multiplex PCR assay. For the multiplex PCR, a mixture combining 60 forward primers for TCR Vbeta segments and 13 reverse primers for TCR Jbeta segments was used. The CDR3 region of rearranged TCR beta genes was amplified from genomic DNA with a multiplex PCR assay. The Illumina HiSeq System was used to sequence the amplified TCR beta libraries as 87-base-pair reads. The original methods were these. A later analysis tallied 70 million to 100 million unique TCR beta chains across the 600 to 700 repertoires, and approximately 12 million of those chains were shared by two or more donors. To remove PCR and sequencing errors, raw reads were error-corrected and collapsed into unique sequences using a nearest-neighbor algorithm that merged closely related sequences. V, D and J gene segments were assigned by aligning CDR3 sequences to IMGT reference sequences. Each retained sequence needed at least a six-nucleotide match to both a V gene segment and a J gene segment. A rearrangement was called productive if the CDR3 had no stop codons and remained in frame with V and J, and every other rearrangement was called non-productive. CDR3 was defined by IMGT convention, running from the second conserved V-encoded cysteine to the conserved J-encoded phenylalanine. The earlier analysis of some 580 of the donors excluded any sequence lacking an unambiguous match to a single V gene segment. An earlier analysis of under 750 of the donors called V segments functional above 56.7% productive rearrangements and segregating when the between-donor standard deviation exceeded 5%. To diagnose cytomegalovirus status from the catalog of TCR beta chain sequences, a statistical classification framework was built. V and J gene assignment, in a later analysis, came from comparing TCR nucleotide sequences with IMGT/GENE-DB human TR gene sequences. Using the TCRdist pipeline, a later analysis assigned CDR3 sequences along with most-parsimonious VDJ recombination scenarios. A later analysis defined each TCR beta chain by its CDR3 amino acid sequence plus V-gene family, and excluded reads lacking a unique V-gene family. In a later analysis, 450 to 600 highly shared, low-generation-probability nucleotide sequences were removed to address suspected cross-contamination and a sequencing artifact. A later analysis calculated a clonal expansion index for each public chain from normalized within-repertoire ranks of inferred template counts. In a later analysis, generation probabilities were computed with a VDJ recombination model fitted to out-of-frame rearrangements, and the resulting probabilities were checked against IGoR. A later analysis scored TCR-TCR, TCR-HLA and TCR-CMV co-occurrence with hypergeometric tests, applying a repertoire-size bias correction to TCR pairs. In a later analysis, false discovery rates were estimated by permuting HLA or CMV assignments 20 times. A later analysis grouped co-occurring TCRs with DBSCAN, adding TCRdist sequence similarity when clustering within HLA-allele-positive subsets. Co-occurrence clustering excluded repertoires with fewer than 30,000 or more than 120,000 public chains, plus five with anomalous nucleotide sharing. Imported from immuneACCESS, the table was reduced by TCRdb to in-frame sequences with V and J called. These copies leave out some clones; in studies compared against another copy, an unresolved V gene accounts for under half, and the cause of the remainder is not known. V and J calls and clone size are as listed in that table; D and trimming were resolved from the DNA. This sample is represented by 110,000 to 150,000 clones; 70% to 80% of them were singletons. The leading ten clones occupy approximately 8.3% of the sample.

The CDR3 has 18 amino acids, counting the end cysteine and phenylalanine. Only the CDR3 part of the read is kept: 54 bases, read in frame from the first base. This clone was counted once. This receptor's antigen is unknown. Per-nucleotide qualities are absent, and no much larger clonotype sits a single base away. Results and caveats for the whole study, not just this receptor: Some IMGT-functional V segments, including TRBV6-2 and TRBV6-3, could not be told apart with the 87-base-pair reads, so those segments were excluded. An earlier analysis of 587 of the donors showed that most TCR beta V segments appeared in productive rearrangements either about 87% or about 30% of the time, which broadly matched IMGT annotations. According to a later analysis, most CMV-associated TCR beta chains appeared to be HLA-restricted, and the HLA associations seemed to be driven largely by CMV exposure. HLA typing was unavailable for some donors at each locus, so association tests used only the typed subset. When HLA alleles, especially DR and DQ, strongly co-occurred, TCR associations were difficult to assign to individual alleles. Compared with equally common non-associated chains, HLA-associated TCR beta chains in a later analysis were more clonally expanded and had lower generation probabilities. A further reported finding was that TCR beta sequences accurately predicted the HLA-A and HLA-B alleles for most subjects in the first cohort. Sequencing depth was assumed to be roughly uniform across donors in the presence/absence analyses, though that assumption may not hold. At a false discovery rate of 0.05, a later analysis linked approximately 18,000 TCR beta sequences to specific HLA alleles. In both the original and validation cohorts, the classifier was reported to diagnose cytomegalovirus status with high specificity and sensitivity. Linkage disequilibrium might explain the correlated functional status among segregating V segments, but an unknown experimental factor could not be ruled out. According to a later genetic analysis, donors in an Asian-associated ancestry cluster had fewer N-insertions in productive TCRs than the approximately 630-donor mean. In a later analysis, the rate of TCR association differed among HLA loci, with DRB1 alleles having the most associated TCRs and HLA-C alleles having the fewest. It was suggested by the authors that the approach could potentially be generalized to other disease states and immunological phenotypes. While some public TCRs were present in many individuals, most TCR sequences turned up only very rarely across donors. The only immune exposure information available for the cohort was CMV serostatus. The earlier analysis of almost 600 of the donors excluded some 15 rarely observed V segments, including chromosome 9 orphons, because counts were too low. An association between a missense DCLRE1C variant and V-gene and J-gene trimming of TCR beta chains was found in a later genetic analysis and replicated in an independent cohort. A cluster of highly shared sequence variants was judged likely to be a technical artifact of the sequencing pipeline. Several of the top co-occurrence clusters appeared to be linked to parvovirus B19, influenza, CMV and Epstein-Barr virus, according to a later analysis. A few of the identified cytomegalovirus-associated TCR beta chains were confirmed in vitro to be specific for cytomegalovirus antigens. The study listed approximately 150 TCR beta chains as associated with cytomegalovirus. Only TCR beta chains were sequenced in this cohort, and the absence of alpha or paired-chain data limited detectable features.

The cohort comprised 550 to 700 healthy bone marrow donors. All cohort members were sampled while nominally healthy, although unrecorded immune exposures were likely present. The donor tested CMV seropositive, placing the donor among the 289 seropositive members of the cohort. Every donor gave a peripheral blood sample, and the peripheral blood mononuclear cells from that sample were used for TCR beta sequencing. The Qiagen DNeasy Blood Extraction Kit was used to extract genomic DNA from the blood cell samples. The specimen was PBMCs. The origin of this receptor is a woman between 50 and 59 years old in good health and CMV-seropositive. The receptor chain draws on TRBV21-1 and TRBJ1-4. TRBV21-1 is termed a pseudogene. The nucleotides read TGTGCCAGCAGCACGAAAGATCTCCCTCGGGGGACTAATGAAAAACTGTTTTTT. This codes for CASSTKDLPRGTNEKLFF.